What follows are 5 T cell receptor beta chains derived from one specimen sequenced in a study of identical twins. TCRdb re-called the 5' RACE reads with MiXCR, one entry per CDR3 protein. The top ten clones hold roughly 6.8% of a sample with 300,000 or so distinct CDR3 sequences, roughly 9.8% of them seen once. This sample was also put to use in a study of yellow fever vaccine responses in identical twins.

The specimen was CD8+ T cells sorted from blood. These receptors came from a woman under 30 in good health.

The chain combines TRBV6-2 or TRBV6-3 with TRBJ2-2; TRBD2 aligns across 10 bases. This CDR3 region has 18 residues. V shed 6 bases and J 3 bases; nucleotides not matched to a gene: 13. Germline CDR1 is MNHEY and CDR2 is SVGEGT. The DNA for the CDR3 is TGTGCCAGCAGCCGCCCCGCAGAAGCGGGAGGGGACACCGGGGAGCTGTTTTTT. Residues: CASSRPAEAGGDTGELFF.

The sample holds many counts of this clonotype. The chain carries TRBV29-1 and TRBJ2-7; D is perhaps TRBD1 or TRBD2 (5 bases each). The V and J ends lost 7 bases and 4 bases respectively, with 32 bases between them. CDR3 length: 18 amino acids. Germline loops: CDR1 SQVTM, CDR2 ANQGSEA. CDR3 sequence: CSAYHPQGTESGIYEQYF. The CDR3 bases are TGCAGCGCCTACCACCCCCAAGGGACGGAGAGCGGTATTTACGAGCAGTACTTC.

A few counts support this clonotype. The V call is TRBV5-5, the J call TRBJ2-5; a weak D match, TRBD1 (6 bases). CDR3 length equals 14 residues. Trimming stripped 7 bases from V and 5 bases from J, with 18 bases between. The germline CDR1 and CDR2 sequences are SGHKS and YYEKEE (reference sequence). The CDR3 bases are TGTGCCAGCGACGGACAGTCACCCTCGGAGACCCAGTACTTC. It specifies CASDGQSPSETQYF. Based on the CDR3 plus reference TRBV5-5 and TRBJ2-5, the full variable domain is DAGVTQSPTHLIKTRGQQVTLRCSPISGHKSVSWYQQVLGQGPQFIFQYYEKEERGRGNFPDRFSARQFPNYSSELNVNALLLGDSALYLCASDGQSPSETQYFGPGTRLLVL.

This clonotype was observed a handful of times. V usage is TRBV6-4 and J usage is TRBJ2-7; the D call may be TRBD1 or TRBD2 (6 bases each). This CDR3 spans 15 amino acids. The germline V gene encodes CDR1 MRHNA and CDR2 SNTAGT. V was pared by 0 bases and J by 1 base, with 10 bases between. CDR3 amino acids: CASSDSTGASYEQYF. As DNA, the CDR3 is TGTGCCAGCAGTGACTCGACGGGGGCTTCCTACGAGCAGTACTTC.

This clonotype was observed at least ten times. The junction departs from germline at one end; a sequencing error may be responsible. V usage is TRBV25-1 and J usage is TRBJ2-7; D might be TRBD1 (6 bases). Germline V gives CDR1 MGHDK, CDR2 SYGVNS. The CDR3 is 16 residues long. CDR3 bases: TGTGCCATCGGGTGCCCCTATACAGGGTACTCCTACGAGCAGTATTTC. This encodes CAIGCPYTGYSYEQYF.